These 5 T cell receptor beta chains were all obtained from the same sample, sequenced in a study of spatial heterogeneity in lung cancer. These receptors have no known antigen. Study-level results: Tumor mutation counts were tracked by expanded intratumoral alpha and beta TCR counts.

Time point meaning: sample taken at primary tumor resection. Using its own MiXCR run on the 5' RACE reads, TCRdb lists one record per CDR3 protein. Seen here are 8,500 to 10,000 distinct CDR3 sequences, about 53% observed once, and the top ten hold roughly 28%. The source was lung tumor tissue, collected at surgery. The receptor source for this set is a female donor with early-stage non-small cell lung cancer.

About this clonotype: The library was designed around alpha chains, so this beta chain is a stray read whose abundance carries little weight. The chain couples TRBV20-1 to TRBJ2-3; 7 bases align to TRBD2. The J segment lost 1 base and the V segment lost 5 bases, leaving 6 bases of the junction unmatched. The length of the CDR3 is 14 residues. Germline-derived CDR1 and CDR2 are DFQATT and SNEGSKA (reference sequence). The CDR3 protein is CSAGRDGRTDTQYF. In DNA, the CDR3 is TGCAGTGCTGGGAGGGACGGTCGCACAGATACGCAGTATTTT.

Of note for this clonotype: In a library made to pick up alpha chains, this beta chain is a stray read with a size that means little. The chain has TRBV6-5 and TRBJ1-3; D gene ambiguous. Trimming left V 6 bases short and J 0 bases short, with 6 bases between. Looked up from germline, CDR1 is MNHEY and CDR2 is SVGAGI. CDR3 length equals 13 residues. Here the CDR3 reads CASRPFSGNTIYF. Written as DNA, the CDR3 is TGTGCCAGCAGGCCTTTCTCTGGAAACACCATATATTTT.

Worth noting for this clonotype: This beta chain appears as a stray read in a library generated for alpha chains; its size is not informative. The chain is built from TRBV11-2 and TRBJ2-2, with no clear D. This CDR3 comprises 13 residues. CDR1 and CDR2 (germline): SGHAT, FQNNGV. V dropped 0 bases and J dropped 7 bases, with 6 bases sitting between them. The CDR3 is CASSLELGGELFF. CDR3 DNA sequence: TGTGCCAGCAGCTTAGAATTGGGCGGGGAGCTGTTTTTT.

As to this clonotype: With the library built for alpha chains, this beta chain is off target and its frequency is not meaningful. The chain uses TRBV5-1 and TRBJ2-6; 9 bases fit TRBD1. After removal of 9 bases from V and 3 bases from J, the junction contained 7 bases not matched to a gene. The CDR3 runs to 15 residues. Per germline, CDR1 SGHRS and CDR2 YFSETQ. CDR3: CATGTGNIGANVLTF. Written as DNA, the CDR3 is TGCGCCACCGGGACAGGGAATATTGGGGCCAACGTCCTGACTTTC.

For this clonotype: Because the library targeted alpha chains, this beta chain is an off-target read whose size means little. The chain couples TRBV5-4 to TRBJ2-1, with D possibly TRBD2 on 6 matching bases. The CDR3 consists of 15 residues. Per the germline V gene, CDR1 is SGHNT and CDR2 is YYREEE (reference sequence). V lost 5 bases to trimming and J lost 6 bases, with 18 bases between them. The DNA of the CDR3 is TGTGCCAGCAGGGCCCGGGGGTTTATGGGCAATGAGCAGTTCTTC. This translates into CASRARGFMGNEQFF.